Following are 5 T cell receptor beta chains from one sample sequenced in a study of response to subunit inactivated influenza vaccine. MiXCR, run by TCRdb on the RT-PCR reads, gives a single entry per CDR3 protein. The sample has 800,000 or so distinct CDR3 sequences, over 20% seen once; the top ten hold 10%. The sample here was PBMCs from blood, taken roughly 5 days after vaccination. These receptors were obtained from a man over 45 who received an inactivated influenza vaccine.

Ten or more counts support this clonotype. CDR3 in DNA: TGTGCCACCAACTTGGACAGGGGAAGTTACGAGCAGTACTTC. Encoded protein: CATNLDRGSYEQYF. The chain carries TRBV7-9 and TRBJ2-7; 9 bases line up with TRBD1. J was trimmed by 4 bases and V by 10 bases; bases with no gene match: 11. Looked up from germline, CDR1 is SEHNR and CDR2 is FQNEAQ (reference sequence). The CDR3 spans 14 residues.

V is TRBV12-3 or TRBV12-4 and J is TRBJ2-1; no clear D gene. The V end lost 1 base, the J end lost 9 bases, and 10 bases lay between the germline ends. The CDR3 is 13 residues long. This CDR3 reads CASSLGNQPEQFF. The CDR3 DNA sequence: TGTGCCAGCAGTTTAGGGAACCAGCCTGAGCAGTTCTTC.

This clonotype has a handful of counts. The chain links TRBV4-3 to TRBJ1-2, with D tentatively TRBD1 (5 bases). Trimming left V 4 bases short and J 2 bases short, with 17 bases between. This CDR3 has 16 residues. The germline V gene encodes CDR1 LGHNA and CDR2 YSLEER. Here the CDR3 reads CASSRDVGTANYGYTF. The CDR3 DNA reads TGCGCCAGCAGCCGAGACGTAGGGACCGCGAACTATGGCTACACCTTC.

This clonotype was picked up a small number of times. V gene TRBV6-5 combines with J gene TRBJ2-3; perhaps TRBD1 as D (5 bases). The germline V gene has CDR1 MNHEY and CDR2 SVGAGI. Trimming pared 1 base from V and 0 bases from J, leaving 8 bases between. This CDR3 is built from 15 residues. The CDR3 coding sequence is TGTGCCAGCAGTTACTTTGGGGCAAGCACAGATACGCAGTATTTT. This codes for CASSYFGASTDTQYF.

The chain uses TRBV21-1 and TRBJ2-3; TRBD2, the table's D call, was not compared with the DNA. TRBV21-1 is shown as a pseudogene. The CDR3 has 16 residues. DNA for the CDR3: TGTGCCAGCAGCAAAATAGGGACTAGCGGCACAGATACGCAGTATTTT. This codes for CASSKIGTSGTDTQYF.